Sequencing of this TCR beta chain was carried out in a study of blood T cells in healthy people across ages. Then a second PCR, running roughly 7 to 11 cycles, was carried out with a sample-barcoded 5' primer and a J-beta primer mix. One entry per CDR3 protein results from TCRdb running MiXCR on the 5' RACE reads. The profile shows hundreds of thousands of distinct CDR3 sequences, around 30% of them singletons. Peripheral blood was drawn, about 9.1 milliliters per donor. V lost 7 bases to trimming and J lost 4 bases, with 14 bases between them. Germline CDR1 and CDR2: SGDLS and YYNGEE. The CDR3 covers 14 residues.

The sample comprised blood. The chain has TRBV9 and TRBJ1-4; D remains unclear. This receptor was obtained from a woman of 80 years or more in good health. For the CDR3, the DNA is TGTGCCAGCGGTTCGACGGGTAATAATGAAAAACTGTTTTTT. This sequence encodes CASGSTGNNEKLFF.